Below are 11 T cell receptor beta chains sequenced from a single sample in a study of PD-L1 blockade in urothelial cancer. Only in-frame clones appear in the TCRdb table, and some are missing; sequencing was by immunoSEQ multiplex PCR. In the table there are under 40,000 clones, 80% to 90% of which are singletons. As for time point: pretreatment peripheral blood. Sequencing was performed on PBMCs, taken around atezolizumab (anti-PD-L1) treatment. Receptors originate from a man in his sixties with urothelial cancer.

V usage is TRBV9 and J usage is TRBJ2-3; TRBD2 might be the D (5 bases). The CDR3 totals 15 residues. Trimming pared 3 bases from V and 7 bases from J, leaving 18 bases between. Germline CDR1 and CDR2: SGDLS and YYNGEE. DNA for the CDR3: TGTGCCAGCAGCGCCAACAGCGGATCCCCGAATACGCAGTATTTT. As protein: CASSANSGSPNTQYF.

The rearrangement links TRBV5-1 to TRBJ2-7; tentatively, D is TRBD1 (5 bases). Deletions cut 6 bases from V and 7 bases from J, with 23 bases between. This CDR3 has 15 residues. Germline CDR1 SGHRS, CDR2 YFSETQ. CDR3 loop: CASKFGAARLGEQYF. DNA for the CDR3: TGCGCCAGCAAATTTGGGGCAGCGCGGCTTGGGGAGCAGTACTTC.

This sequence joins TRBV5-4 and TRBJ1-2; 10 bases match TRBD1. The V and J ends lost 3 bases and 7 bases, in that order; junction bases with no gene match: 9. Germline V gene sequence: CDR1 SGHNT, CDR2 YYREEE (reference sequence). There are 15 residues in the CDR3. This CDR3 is CASSSPDRGNGGYTF. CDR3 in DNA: TGTGCCAGCAGCTCACCGGACAGGGGGAATGGTGGCTACACCTTC. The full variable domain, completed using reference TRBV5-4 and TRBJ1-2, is ETGVTQSPTHLIKTRGQQVTLRCSSQSGHNTVSWYQQALGQGPQFIFQYYREEENGRGNFPPRFSGLQFPNYSSELNVNALELDDSALYLCASSSPDRGNGGYTFGSGTRLTVV.

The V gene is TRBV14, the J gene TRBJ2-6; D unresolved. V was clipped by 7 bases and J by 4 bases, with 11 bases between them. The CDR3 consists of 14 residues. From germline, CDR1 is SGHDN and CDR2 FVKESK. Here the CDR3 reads CASTDLEGANVLTF. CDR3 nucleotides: TGTGCCAGCACCGACCTGGAGGGGGCCAACGTCCTGACTTTC. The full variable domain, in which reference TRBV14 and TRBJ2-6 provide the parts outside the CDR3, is EAGVTQFPSHSVIEKGQTVTLRCDPISGHDNLYWYRRVMGKEIKFLLHFVKESKQDESGMPNNRFLAERTGGTYSTLKVQPAELEDSGVYFCASTDLEGANVLTFGAGSRLTVL.

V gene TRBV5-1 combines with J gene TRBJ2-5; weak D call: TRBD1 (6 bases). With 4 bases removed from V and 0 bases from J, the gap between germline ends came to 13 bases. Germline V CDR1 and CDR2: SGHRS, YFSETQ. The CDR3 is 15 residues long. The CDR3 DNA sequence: TGCGCCAGCAGCAGTCAGGACAGAGACCAAGAGACCCAGTACTTC. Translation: CASSSQDRDQETQYF. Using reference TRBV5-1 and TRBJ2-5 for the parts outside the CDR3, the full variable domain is KAGVTQTPRYLIKTRGQQVTLSCSPISGHRSVSWYQQTPGQGLQFLFEYFSETQRNKGNFPGRFSGRQFSNSRSEMNVSTLELGDSALYLCASSSQDRDQETQYFGPGTRLLVL.

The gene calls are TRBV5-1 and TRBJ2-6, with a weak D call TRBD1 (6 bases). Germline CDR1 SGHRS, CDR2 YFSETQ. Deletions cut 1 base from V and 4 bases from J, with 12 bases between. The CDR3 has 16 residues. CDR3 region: CASSLNRVNGANVLTF. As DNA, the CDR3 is TGCGCCAGCAGCTTGAACAGGGTCAACGGGGCCAACGTCCTGACTTTC.

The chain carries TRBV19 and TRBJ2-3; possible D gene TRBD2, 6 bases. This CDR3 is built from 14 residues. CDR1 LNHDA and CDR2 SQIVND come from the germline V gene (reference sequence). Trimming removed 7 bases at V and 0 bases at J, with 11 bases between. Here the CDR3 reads CASNGGVSTDTQYF. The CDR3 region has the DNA TGTGCCAGTAATGGCGGGGTCAGCACAGATACGCAGTATTTT.

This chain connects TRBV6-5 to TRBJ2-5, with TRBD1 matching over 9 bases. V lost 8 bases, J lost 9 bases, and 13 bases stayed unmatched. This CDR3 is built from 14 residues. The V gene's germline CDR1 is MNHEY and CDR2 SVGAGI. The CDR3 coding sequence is TGTGCCAGCCGGCGAGGGACAGGGAACGAGGCCCAGTACTTC. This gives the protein CASRRGTGNEAQYF.

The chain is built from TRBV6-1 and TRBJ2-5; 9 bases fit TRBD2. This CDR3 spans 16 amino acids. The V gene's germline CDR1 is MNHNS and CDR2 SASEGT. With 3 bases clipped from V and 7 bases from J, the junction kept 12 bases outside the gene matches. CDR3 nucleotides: TGTGCCAGCAGTGAGGTTTGGAGCGGGGGGACGGGGACCCAGTACTTC. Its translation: CASSEVWSGGTGTQYF.

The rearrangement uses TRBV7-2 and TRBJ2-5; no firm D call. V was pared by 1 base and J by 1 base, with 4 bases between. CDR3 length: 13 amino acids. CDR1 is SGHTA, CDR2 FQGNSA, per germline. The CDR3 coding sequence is TGTGCCAGCAGCTTAGGACTCCAAGAGACCCAGTACTTC. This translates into CASSLGLQETQYF.

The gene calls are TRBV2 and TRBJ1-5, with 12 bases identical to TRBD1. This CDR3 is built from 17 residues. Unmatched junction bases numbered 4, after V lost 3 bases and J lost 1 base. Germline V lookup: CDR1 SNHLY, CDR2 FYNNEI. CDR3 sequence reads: CASSDGTGGRSNQPQHF. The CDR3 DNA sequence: TGTGCCAGCAGTGATGGGACAGGGGGCAGAAGCAATCAGCCCCAGCATTTT.